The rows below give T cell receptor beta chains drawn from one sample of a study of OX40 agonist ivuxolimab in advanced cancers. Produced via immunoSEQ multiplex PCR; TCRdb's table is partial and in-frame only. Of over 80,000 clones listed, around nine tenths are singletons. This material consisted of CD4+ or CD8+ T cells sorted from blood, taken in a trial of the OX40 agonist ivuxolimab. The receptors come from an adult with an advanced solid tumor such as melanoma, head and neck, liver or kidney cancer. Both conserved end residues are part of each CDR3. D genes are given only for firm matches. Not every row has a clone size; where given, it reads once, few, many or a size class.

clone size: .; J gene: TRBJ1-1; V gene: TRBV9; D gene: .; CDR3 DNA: TGTGCCAGCAGCAAGGTGGACACTGAAGCTTTCTTT; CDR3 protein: CASSKVDTEAFF
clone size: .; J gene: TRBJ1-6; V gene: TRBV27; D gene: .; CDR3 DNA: TGTGCCAGCAGTCCCCCCCAGGGGTGGCGTTCACCCCTCCACTTT; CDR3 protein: CASSPPQGWRSPLHF
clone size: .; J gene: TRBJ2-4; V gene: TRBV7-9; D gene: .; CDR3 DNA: TGTGCCAGCAGCTTATCGACTGTCGCCAAAAACATTCAGTACTTC; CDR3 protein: CASSLSTVAKNIQYF
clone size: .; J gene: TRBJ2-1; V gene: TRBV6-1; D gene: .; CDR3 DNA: TGTGCCAGCAGTTCTAAACAGGGCAATGAGCAGTTCTTC; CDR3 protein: CASSSKQGNEQFF
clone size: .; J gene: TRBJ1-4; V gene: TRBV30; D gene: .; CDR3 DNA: TGTGCCTGGAGTGTATCGGGGTCGGAAAAACTGTTTTTT; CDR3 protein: CAWSVSGSEKLFF
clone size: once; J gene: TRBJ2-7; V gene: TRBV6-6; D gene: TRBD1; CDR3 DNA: TGTGCCAGCAGGGACAGGTTAACCTACGAGCAGTACTTC; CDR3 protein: CASRDRLTYEQYF
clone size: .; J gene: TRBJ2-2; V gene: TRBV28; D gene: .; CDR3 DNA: TGTGCCAGCAGTTTAATCGGGAACACCGGGGAGCTGTTTTTT; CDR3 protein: CASSLIGNTGELFF
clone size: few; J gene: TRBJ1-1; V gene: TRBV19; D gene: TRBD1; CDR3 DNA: TGTGCCAGTAAACCCGAGGGCAGGGGGTACACTGAAGCTTTCTTT; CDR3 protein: CASKPEGRGYTEAFF
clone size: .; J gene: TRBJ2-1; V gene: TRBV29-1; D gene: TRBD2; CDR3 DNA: TGCAGCGTTGAAGAAGGCCACGGGACTAGAGGCAATGAGCAGTTCTTC; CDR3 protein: CSVEEGHGTRGNEQFF
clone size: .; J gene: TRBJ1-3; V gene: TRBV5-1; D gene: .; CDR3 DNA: TGCGCCAGCAGCCCTGGACAGCTCTCTGGAAACACCATATATTTT; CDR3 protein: CASSPGQLSGNTIYF
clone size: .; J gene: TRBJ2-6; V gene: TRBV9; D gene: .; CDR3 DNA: TGTGCCAGCAGCGCTAGCCTGAGGGCAGGGGTTAAACATGGGGCCAACGTCCTGACTTTC; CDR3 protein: CASSASLRAGVKHGANVLTF
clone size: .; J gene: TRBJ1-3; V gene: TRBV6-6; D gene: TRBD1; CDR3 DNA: TGTGCCAGCGGGGGACAGGCAAACACCATATATTTT; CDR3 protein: CASGGQANTIYF
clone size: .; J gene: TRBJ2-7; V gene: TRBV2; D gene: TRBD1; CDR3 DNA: TGTGCCAGCATTCTAGGACAGGGGATCCCCTACGAGCAGTACTTC; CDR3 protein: CASILGQGIPYEQYF
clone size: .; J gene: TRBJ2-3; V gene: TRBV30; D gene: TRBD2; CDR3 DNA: TGTGCCTGGAGGGGAGGGAGAGGCGATACGCAGTATTTT; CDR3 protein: CAWRGGRGDTQYF
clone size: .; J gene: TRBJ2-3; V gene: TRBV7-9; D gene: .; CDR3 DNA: TGTGCCAGCAGCGGGTTCGGGGGGCCTACGCAGTATTTT; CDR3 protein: CASSGFGGPTQYF
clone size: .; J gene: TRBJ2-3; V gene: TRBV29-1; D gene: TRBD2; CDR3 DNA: TGCAGCGTTCGCCCGGGACTAGCAGTCACAGATACGCAGTATTTT; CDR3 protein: CSVRPGLAVTDTQYF
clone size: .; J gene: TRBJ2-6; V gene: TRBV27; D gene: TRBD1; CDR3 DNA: TGTGCCAGCAGTTACAGGGGGGAGGCCAACGTCCTGACTTTC; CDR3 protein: CASSYRGEANVLTF
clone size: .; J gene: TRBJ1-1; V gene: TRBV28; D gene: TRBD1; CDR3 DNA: TGTGCCAGCAGATGGACAGGAACTGAAGCTTTCTTT; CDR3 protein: CASRWTGTEAFF
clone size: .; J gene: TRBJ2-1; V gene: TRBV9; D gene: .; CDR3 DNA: TGTGCCAGCAGCGTAGCTGCTAGCTTGAGCTCCTACAATGAGCAGTTCTTC; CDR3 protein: CASSVAASLSSYNEQFF
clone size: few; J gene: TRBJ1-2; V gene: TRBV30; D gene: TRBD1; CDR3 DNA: TGTGCCTGGAATGCAGGGGGCGGCTATGGCTACACCTTC; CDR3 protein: CAWNAGGGYGYTF
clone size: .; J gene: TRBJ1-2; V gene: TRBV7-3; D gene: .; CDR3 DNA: TGTGCCAGCAGCCCCCAGGGCGGTCAGGTGGAGGGCTACACCTTC; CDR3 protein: CASSPQGGQVEGYTF
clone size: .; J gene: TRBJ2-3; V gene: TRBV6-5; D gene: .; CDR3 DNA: TGTGCCAGCAGACCGACAGGTAACACAGATACGCAGTATTTT; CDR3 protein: CASRPTGNTDTQYF
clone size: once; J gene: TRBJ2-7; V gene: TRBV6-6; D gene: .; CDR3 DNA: TGTGCCAGCAGTCCCCCCGGGAGCTACGAGCAGTACTTC; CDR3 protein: CASSPPGSYEQYF
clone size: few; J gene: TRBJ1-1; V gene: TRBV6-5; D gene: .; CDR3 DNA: TGTGCCAGCAGTCCCAACAAGAACACTGAAGCTTTCTTT; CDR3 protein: CASSPNKNTEAFF
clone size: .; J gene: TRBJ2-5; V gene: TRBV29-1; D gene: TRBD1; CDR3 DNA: TGCAGCGTTGAAAAGGGGGCGTTTAAAGAGACCCAGTACTTC; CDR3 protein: CSVEKGAFKETQYF
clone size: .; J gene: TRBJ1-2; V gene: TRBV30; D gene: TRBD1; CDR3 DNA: TGTGCCTGGAGTGGTATCGGCAGGGGGCAAGGCTACACCTTC; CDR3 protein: CAWSGIGRGQGYTF
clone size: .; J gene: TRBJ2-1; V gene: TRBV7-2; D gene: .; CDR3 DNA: TGTGCCAGCAGCACTACCGGGACGCTAAACAATGAGCAGTTCTTC; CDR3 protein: CASSTTGTLNNEQFF
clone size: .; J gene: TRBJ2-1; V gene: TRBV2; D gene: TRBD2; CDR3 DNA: TGTGCCAGCAGATCCGGACTAGCGGGAGGACTCAATGAGCAGTTCTTC; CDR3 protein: CASRSGLAGGLNEQFF